Below, 31 T cell receptor beta chains from the same sample are listed, as sequenced in a study of T-cell reconstitution after alpha-beta-depleted transplantation in children. Preparation of the TCRbeta library involved a method that used unique molecular identifiers. TCRdb re-derived calls from the PCR reads in MiXCR, one entry per CDR3 protein. The data contain 83,000 or so distinct CDR3 sequences, 7% to 10% of them singletons. Sequencing used PBMCs from the stem cell graft donor, obtained from the stem cell graft. The receptors derive from a human donor who donated a stem cell graft to a child with congenital amegakaryocytic thrombocytopenia.

This clonotype was detected ten times or more. The CDR3 is CASGNGGSDTQYF. The DNA of the CDR3 is TGTGCCAGCGGAAACGGGGGGTCAGATACGCAGTATTTT. The chain has TRBV3-1 and TRBJ2-3, with 7 bases identical to TRBD2. The CDR3 totals 13 residues. Germline-derived CDR1 and CDR2 are LGHDT and YNNKEL (reference sequence). V shed 8 bases, J shed 4 bases, and the junction held 6 bases outside the gene matches.

This clonotype came up many times. This chain connects TRBV20-1 to TRBJ1-2; TRBD1 might be the D (6 bases). With 1 base removed from V and 6 bases from J, the gap between germline ends came to 18 bases. This CDR3 has 15 residues. The germline gives CDR1 DFQATT, CDR2 SNEGSKA (reference sequence). The CDR3 loop reads CSARGQVAFFHGYTF. The DNA for the CDR3 is TGCAGTGCTAGAGGACAGGTAGCTTTCTTCCATGGCTACACCTTC.

Ten or more counts support this clonotype. V is TRBV5-8 and J is TRBJ1-6, with D possibly matching TRBD1 (5 bases). V lost 0 bases, J lost 8 bases, and 12 bases lay in between. Germline CDR1 reads SGHTS; CDR2 reads YDEGEE. CDR3 length: 15 residues. The CDR3 DNA is TGTGCCAGCAGCTTGGACCCCCGGGGGGATTCACCCCTCCACTTT. It is translated as CASSLDPRGDSPLHF.

Here the CDR3 DNA reads TGCGCCAGCAGCCGATGGACAGGGGGCTCTGGAAACACCATATATTTT. As protein: CASSRWTGGSGNTIYF. The chain joins TRBV5-1 to TRBJ1-3; 10 bases line up with TRBD1. V dropped 4 bases and J dropped 0; count of bases not matched to a gene: 4. The CDR3 extends over 16 amino acids. Germline lookup yields CDR1 SGHRS and CDR2 YFSETQ.

This clonotype was seen at least ten times. This chain connects TRBV12-3 or TRBV12-4 to TRBJ2-7; 15 nucleotides match TRBD2. The ends lost 5 bases at V and 4 bases at J; junction bases unmatched: 3. The CDR3 is made up of 15 amino acids. The CDR3 sequence: CASSPGTSGGYEQYF. CDR3 bases: TGTGCCAGCAGTCCCGGGACTAGCGGGGGGTACGAGCAGTACTTC.

This clonotype showed up many times. V and J are TRBV28 and TRBJ2-1; D uncertain. V gave up 4 bases and J gave up 0 bases, with 16 bases separating them. The CDR3 sequence is 17 residues long. Germline V CDR1 and CDR2: MDHEN, SYDVKM. In DNA, the CDR3 is TGTGCCAGCAGTTCCCCTCCACACCGGAGCTCCTACAATGAGCAGTTCTTC. Protein product: CASSSPPHRSSYNEQFF.

This clonotype was observed at least ten times. The chain is built from TRBV5-1 and TRBJ2-1, with unresolved D. Germline V CDR1 and CDR2: SGHRS, YFSETQ. V was cut by 2 bases and J by 9 bases, with 9 bases left in between. The CDR3 has 12 amino acids. CDR3 amino acids: CASSFDSREQFF. The CDR3 DNA follows: TGCGCCAGCAGCTTCGATAGCCGTGAGCAGTTCTTC.

This clonotype was recorded many times. The rearrangement joins TRBV5-1 to TRBJ2-2; D may be TRBD1 (6 bases). CDR1 is SGHRS, CDR2 YFSETQ, per germline. The CDR3 has 17 residues. Trimming took off 6 bases at V and 2 bases at J, with 20 bases between the two ends. CDR3 sequence: CASTHSGHHPNTGELFF. The CDR3 region has the DNA TGCGCCAGCACCCATTCGGGACACCATCCAAACACCGGGGAGCTGTTTTTT.

This clonotype was seen at least ten times. This CDR3 is CASSYDPTRASRRMDEQFF. CDR3 DNA sequence: TGTGCCAGCAGTTACGATCCCACCAGGGCGTCGAGAAGGATGGATGAGCAGTTCTTC. The rearrangement uses TRBV6-2 or TRBV6-3 and TRBJ2-1, with a tentative D call TRBD1 (5 bases). Looked up from germline, CDR1 is MNHEY and CDR2 is SVGEGT. The germline V and J ends were trimmed by 2 bases and 8 bases, with 28 bases remaining between them. The CDR3 covers 19 residues.

This clonotype was recorded at least ten times. The V gene is TRBV28, the J gene TRBJ1-4; no clear D gene. Germline V gene sequence: CDR1 MDHEN, CDR2 SYDVKM. V was shortened by 9 bases and J by 1 base, with 12 bases between the two germline ends. The CDR3 loop spans 14 amino acids. Here the CDR3 reads CASRDLVTNEKLFF. The CDR3 region has the DNA TGTGCCAGTCGGGATCTCGTAACTAATGAAAAACTGTTTTTT.

This clonotype was detected many times. The rearrangement uses TRBV20-1 and TRBJ2-7; perhaps D is TRBD1 or TRBD2 (5 bases each). Trimming pared 5 bases from V and 4 bases from J, leaving 9 bases between. The germline CDR1 and CDR2 sequences are DFQATT and SNEGSKA (reference sequence). This CDR3 has 11 residues. The CDR3 coding sequence is TGCAGTGCTGGGACCAGATACGAGCAGTACTTC. As protein: CSAGTRYEQYF.

The CDR3 loop is CASRREIADTQYF. CDR3 in DNA: TGTGCCAGCAGGCGGGAGATCGCAGATACGCAGTATTTT. V and J are TRBV28 and TRBJ2-3; 7 bases line up with TRBD2. Germline V gene data show CDR1 as MDHEN and CDR2 as SYDVKM. The CDR3 loop spans 13 amino acids. V lost 6 bases and J lost 4; bases outside the gene matches: 4. Together with reference TRBV28 and TRBJ2-3, the CDR3 gives the full variable domain: DVKVTQSSRYLVKRTGEKVFLECVQDMDHENMFWYRQDPGLGLRLIYFSYDVKMKEKGDIPEGYSVSREKKERFSLILESASTNQTSMYLCASRREIADTQYFGPGTRLTVL.

This clonotype was picked up many times. CDR3: CSASGTSDSYEQYF. The CDR3 DNA reads as TGCAGTGCATCGGGGACTAGCGACTCCTACGAGCAGTACTTC. The chain has TRBV20-1 and TRBJ2-7; 10 nucleotides line up with TRBD2. CDR1 DFQATT and CDR2 SNEGSKA come from the germline V gene (reference sequence). Germline trimming cut 6 bases from V and 0 bases from J; bases unmatched to any gene: 5. This CDR3 contains 14 residues.

The table lists this clonotype with many counts. The rearrangement uses TRBV11-2 and TRBJ2-2; D call uncertain. The CDR3 spans 14 residues. Per the germline V gene, CDR1 is SGHAT and CDR2 is FQNNGV. Trimming removed 5 bases at V and 6 bases at J, with 13 bases between. CDR3 region: CASSLPSAPGELFF. For the CDR3, the DNA is TGTGCCAGCAGCCTACCCTCGGCCCCCGGGGAGCTGTTTTTT.

In its sample, this clonotype was seen many times. The chain recombines TRBV20-1 with TRBJ2-2; 8 nucleotides match TRBD2. CDR3 size: 15 residues. J was trimmed by 4 bases and V by 6 bases; bases with no gene match: 10. The germline gives CDR1 DFQATT, CDR2 SNEGSKA (reference sequence). CDR3 DNA: TGCAGTGCCTCTGATGGCAGCGGGAGCACCGGGGAGCTGTTTTTT. Translated, it gives CSASDGSGSTGELFF.

There are many counts of this clonotype. The chain recombines TRBV12-3 or TRBV12-4 with TRBJ2-7; D assignment may be TRBD1 or TRBD2 (5 bases each). The CDR3 is 12 amino acids. Deletions cut 6 bases from V and 4 bases from J, with 10 bases between. CDR3 DNA: TGTGCCAGCAGCTTGGGGGAATACGAGCAGTACTTC. This encodes CASSLGEYEQYF.

This clonotype was counted at least ten times. The chain couples TRBV3-1 to TRBJ2-5; 7 positions agree with TRBD2. This CDR3 comprises 16 residues. V was clipped by 1 base and J by 4 bases; unmatched bases: 9. Germline V gives CDR1 LGHDT, CDR2 YNNKEL (reference sequence). CDR3 in DNA: TGTGCCAGCAGCCAAGGGGCCAGCGGGGATTTAGAGACCCAGTACTTC. Amino acids: CASSQGASGDLETQYF.

This clonotype appeared many times. V and J are TRBV7-7 and TRBJ2-1, with unresolved D. Germline V CDR1 and CDR2: SSHAT, FNYEAQ (reference sequence). V shed 4 bases and J shed 0 bases, with 10 bases lying between them. The CDR3 is made up of 15 amino acids. Here the CDR3 DNA reads TGTGCCAGCAGCTCGACCCCTAGCTCCTACAATGAGCAGTTCTTC. Protein product: CASSSTPSSYNEQFF.

This clonotype was counted many times. The J gene is TRBJ2-7, the V gene TRBV7-2; TRBD1 matches 8 bases. Unmatched junction bases numbered 8, after V lost 5 bases and J lost 5 bases. The germline V gene has CDR1 SGHTA and CDR2 FQGNSA. The length of the CDR3 is 14 residues. Here the CDR3 DNA reads TGTGCCAGCAGCGTCGACAGGGGTGTCGACGAGCAGTACTTC. Its protein is CASSVDRGVDEQYF.

This clonotype was detected many times. This chain links TRBV5-6 with TRBJ2-3; 11 positions match TRBD2. Germline lookup yields CDR1 SGHDT and CDR2 YYEEEE. There are 16 residues in the CDR3. Trimming at V came to 4 bases and at J to 5 bases, leaving 9 bases not matched to a gene. CDR3 sequence: CASSGRIAGGKDTQYF. In DNA, the CDR3 is TGTGCCAGCAGCGGTCGAATAGCGGGAGGGAAAGATACGCAGTATTTT.

This clonotype was picked up a small number of times. The chain is built from TRBV6-1 and TRBJ2-7; D might be TRBD2 (7 bases). Trimming shortened V by 2 bases and J by 2 bases, and 19 bases separated the two germline ends. CDR3 length: 17 amino acids. CDR1 MNHNS and CDR2 SASEGT come from the germline V gene. CDR3 DNA: TGTGCCAGCAGTGAATCGGGGGGTGGACAGTATGCCTACGAGCAGTACTTC. Protein product: CASSESGGGQYAYEQYF.

With regard to this clonotype: A much bigger clone sits one base away, suggesting this may be a read error. The chain joins TRBV5-5 to TRBJ1-2; 9 nucleotides agree with TRBD1. The CDR3 length is 14 residues. Germline V gene sequence: CDR1 SGHKS, CDR2 YYEKEE (reference sequence). The V gene end was trimmed by 6 bases and the J gene end by 6 bases; junction bases not matched to a gene: 9. The CDR3 DNA reads TGTGCCAGCATGAGTCCGGGACAGGGAAATGGCTACACCTTC. It specifies CASMSPGQGNGYTF.

This clonotype was recorded many times. J is TRBJ2-3 and V is TRBV15, with 11 nucleotides matching TRBD2. This CDR3 comprises 16 residues. The germline V gene encodes CDR1 LNHNV and CDR2 YYDKDF (reference sequence). After removal of 6 bases from V and 5 bases from J, the junction contained 10 bases not matched to a gene. The CDR3 protein is CATRKLAGVRGDTQYF. CDR3 coding DNA: TGTGCCACCAGGAAACTAGCGGGAGTTAGGGGAGATACGCAGTATTTT.

This clonotype occurred many times. The rearrangement uses TRBV20-1 and TRBJ2-7; D call uncertain. Germline V gene lookup returns CDR1 DFQATT and CDR2 SNEGSKA (reference sequence). Trimming removed 0 bases at V and 4 bases at J, with 19 bases between. CDR3 length equals 16 residues. Here the CDR3 reads CSARDRSSGVRYEQYF. CDR3 sequence (DNA): TGCAGTGCTAGAGATAGGTCGTCAGGTGTTCGGTACGAGCAGTACTTC.

This clonotype was detected ten times or more. The CDR3 coding sequence is TGTGCCAGCTCACCAACTCCGACAGCTGAAGCTTTCTTT. It encodes CASSPTPTAEAFF. This chain connects TRBV18 to TRBJ1-1; possibly TRBD1 for D (5 bases). V was pared by 2 bases and J by 6 bases, with 10 bases between. This CDR3 comprises 13 residues. Germline CDR1 KGHSH, CDR2 LQKENI. Looking up the rest from reference TRBV18 and TRBJ1-1 gives the full variable domain: NAGVMQNPRHLVRRRGQEARLRCSPMKGHSHVYWYRQLPEEGLKFMVYLQKENIIDESGMPKERFSAEFPKEGPSILRIQQVVRGDSAAYFCASSPTPTAEAFFGQGTRLTVV.

This clonotype was picked up many times. The chain combines TRBV20-1 with TRBJ2-7; D uncertain. The V end was cut by 5 bases, the J end by 7 bases, with 21 bases between. The CDR3 has 14 residues. Germline CDR1 and CDR2: DFQATT and SNEGSKA (reference sequence). Here the CDR3 DNA reads TGCAGTGCTCGGGCCCCTAGACTCGCCGGGGAGCAGTACTTC. It codes for CSARAPRLAGEQYF.

In this sample, this clonotype turned up many times. This sequence joins TRBV28 and TRBJ2-1, with D perhaps TRBD2 (6 bases). The CDR3 length is 13 residues. Germline CDR1 MDHEN, CDR2 SYDVKM. Trimming shortened V by 1 base and J by 6 bases, and 7 bases separated the two germline ends. The CDR3 DNA reads as TGTGCCAGCAGTTTATTCGGGAGCAATGAGCAGTTCTTC. It yields the protein CASSLFGSNEQFF.

This clonotype occurred many times. The CDR3 nucleotides are TGTGCCAGCAGCTTAACAGGGCAGTTACAAGAGACCCAGTACTTC. Protein: CASSLTGQLQETQYF. The J gene is TRBJ2-5, the V gene TRBV7-3; no definite D call. The V gene lost 0 bases and the J gene lost 2 bases, with 10 bases spanning the gap. From germline, CDR1 is SGHTA and CDR2 FQGTGA. The CDR3 is 15 amino acids.

This clonotype was observed at least ten times. The chain has TRBV5-1 and TRBJ2-7, with D tentatively TRBD1 (6 bases). This CDR3 has 15 amino acids. With 4 bases removed from V and 1 base from J, the gap between germline ends came to 15 bases. Germline values: CDR1 SGHRS, CDR2 YFSETQ. CDR3 residues: CASSPRVGASYEQYF. Here the CDR3 DNA reads TGCGCCAGCAGCCCCCGGGTGGGGGCTTCCTACGAGCAGTACTTC. Full variable domain (outside the CDR3, taken from reference TRBV5-1 and TRBJ2-7): KAGVTQTPRYLIKTRGQQVTLSCSPISGHRSVSWYQQTPGQGLQFLFEYFSETQRNKGNFPGRFSGRQFSNSRSEMNVSTLELGDSALYLCASSPRVGASYEQYFGPGTRLTVT.

Regarding this clonotype: Since a much larger clone is just one base distant, this may be a read error. V is TRBV5-8 and J is TRBJ2-5; 12 bases are shared with TRBD2. Germline V gene sequence: CDR1 SGHTS, CDR2 YDEGEE. The CDR3 is made up of 16 amino acids. CDR3 coding DNA: TGTGCCAGCAGATCTATACTAGCGGGGGGTGGAGAGACCCATTACTTC. Translation: CASRSILAGGGETHYF.

The table lists this clonotype with many counts. V usage is TRBV29-1 and J usage is TRBJ2-1; 7 positions agree with TRBD2. The CDR3 is made up of 19 amino acids. V gave up 4 bases and J gave up 6 bases; unmatched junction bases: 24. Germline CDR1 and CDR2: SQVTM and ANQGSEA. The CDR3 region has the DNA TGCAGCGTTGCCAGGATCCCCTCCGGGGCGGGAGAAAGAGGCAATGAGCAGTTCTTC. As protein: CSVARIPSGAGERGNEQFF.